This TCR beta chain is from a study of OX40 agonist ivuxolimab in advanced cancers. At the level of the whole study: Ivuxolimab was a fully human IgG2 agonistic monoclonal antibody targeting the costimulatory receptor OX40 (CD134). Intravenous ivuxolimab was administered to patients every 2 weeks at six dose levels: 0.01, 0.1, 0.3, 1.5, 3 and 10 mg/kg. Prior anti-PD-1, anti-PD-L1 or anti-CTLA-4 therapy was permitted, and 30% to 50% of dose-escalation patients had received checkpoint inhibitors. Among the roughly 52 dose-escalation patients, about 20 had hepatocellular carcinoma, some 15 melanoma, 9 renal cell carcinoma and 9 head and neck cancer. In the dose-escalation cohort, around four fifths of patients were male, and the mean age was approximately 60 years with a range of roughly 20 to 79. Three dose-escalation patients achieved partial responses, one with hepatocellular carcinoma and two with cutaneous melanoma. The paper describes the monotherapy dose-escalation part (N ≈ 52 patients) of the phase I trial of ivuxolimab. Peripheral TCRbeta sequencing aimed to test whether ivuxolimab altered TCR sequence diversity and caused clonal T-cell expansion.

Genomic DNA was isolated from the sorted cells so that the TCRbeta CDR3 region could be sequenced. The immunoSEQ Assay was used to sequence the TCRbeta CDR3 regions. TCRdb took this table from immuneACCESS and kept in-frame rearrangements with V and J called. Such tables lack part of the clones; where checked against another copy, unresolved V genes explain under half of the gap, and the rest is unexplained. Recorded for this sample are some 70,000 clones; 75% to 90% of them occurred a single time. The ten largest clones add up to more than 1% of the sample. What the study reported, not specific to this receptor: Partial responders in the 0.1-3.0 mg/kg groups had among the lowest normalized peripheral clonal expansion, especially among CD8+ T cells. After ivuxolimab, more expanded clones were found on average in CD8+ T cells than in CD4+ T cells. Low levels of normalized T-cell clonal expansion were also seen in some patients who did not respond. At doses of 0.1 to 3.0 mg/kg, clonal expansion of both CD4+ and CD8+ T cells in blood was seen between baseline and week 6. The antigen specificity of the peripheral T cells that underwent clonal expansion was not determined.

Patients with a history of autoimmune disease or receiving systemic immunosuppression were excluded from the trial. Peripheral blood for TCR sequencing was collected from all dose cohorts at baseline, on cycle 4 day 1, and on cycle 7 day 1. The samples were taken from a phase I, first-in-human, multicenter, open-label dose-escalation trial of ivuxolimab. Adults with locally advanced or metastatic head and neck squamous cell, hepatocellular, melanoma or renal cell carcinoma were enrolled in the trial. Before TCR sequencing, CD4+ T cells and CD8+ T cells were sorted from peripheral blood as separate populations. To note about this clone: It lacks a known antigen. No base qualities exist here, and no much larger clone lies one base off it.

The sequencing here drew on CD4+ or CD8+ T cells sorted from blood, taken in a trial of the OX40 agonist ivuxolimab. This TCR derives from an adult with an advanced solid tumor such as melanoma, head and neck, liver or kidney cancer.

The DNA sequence reads TGCAGCGTTCGACAGGGGGCCACAGATACGCAGTATTTT. The encoded protein is CSVRQGATDTQYF. This sequence uses TRBV29-1 and TRBJ2-3, and TRBD1 aligns with 10 junction nucleotides. CDR1 and CDR2 are drawn from the germline V gene: SQVTM, ANQGSEA. Trimming leaves V shorter by 5 bases and J shorter by 2 bases, with the junction holding 1 base beyond the gene matches. Inclusive of the bounding cysteine and phenylalanine, the CDR3 is 13 residues long. Only the CDR3 DNA stays, 39 bases, in frame from base 1.